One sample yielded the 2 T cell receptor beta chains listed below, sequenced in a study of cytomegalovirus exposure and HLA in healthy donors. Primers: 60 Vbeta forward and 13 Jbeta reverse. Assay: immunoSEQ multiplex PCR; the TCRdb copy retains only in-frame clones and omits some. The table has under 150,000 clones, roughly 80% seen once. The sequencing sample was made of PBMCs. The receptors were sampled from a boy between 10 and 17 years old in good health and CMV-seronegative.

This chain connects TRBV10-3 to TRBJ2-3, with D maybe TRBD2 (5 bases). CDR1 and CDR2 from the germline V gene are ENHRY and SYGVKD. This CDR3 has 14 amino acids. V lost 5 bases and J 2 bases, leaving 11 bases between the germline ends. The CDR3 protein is CAISSGAPTDTQYF. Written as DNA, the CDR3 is TGTGCCATCAGTAGCGGAGCCCCCACAGATACGCAGTATTTT.

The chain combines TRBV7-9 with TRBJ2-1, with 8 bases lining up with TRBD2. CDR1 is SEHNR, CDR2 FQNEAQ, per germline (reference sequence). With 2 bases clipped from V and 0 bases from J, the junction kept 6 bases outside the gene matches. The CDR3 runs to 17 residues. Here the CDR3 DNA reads TGTGCCAGCAGCTTAACTAGCGGACCGTACTCCTACAATGAGCAGTTCTTC. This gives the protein CASSLTSGPYSYNEQFF.